These 14 T cell receptor beta chains originate from one sample sequenced in a study of shared clonotypes between healthy human individuals. Assay: immunoSEQ multiplex PCR; the TCRdb copy retains only in-frame clones and omits some. In the table there are about 770,000 clones, 72% of which are singletons. The specimen was memory CD4+ T cells sorted from blood. Subset here: CD45RA-negative fraction. The receptor source for this set is a woman younger than 45 in good health.

The rearrangement links TRBV5-4 to TRBJ2-5; D possibly corresponds to TRBD2 (6 bases). V was shortened by 5 bases and J by 0 bases, with 11 bases between the two germline ends. The germline V gene encodes CDR1 SGHNT and CDR2 YYREEE (reference sequence). The CDR3 spans 14 residues. This chain's CDR3 is CASSSWTNQETQYF. Here the CDR3 DNA reads TGTGCCAGCAGTTCGTGGACTAACCAAGAGACCCAGTACTTC.

The rearrangement uses TRBV27 and TRBJ2-7, with TRBD2 matching over 9 bases. The germline V gene has CDR1 MNHEY and CDR2 SMNVEV (reference sequence). Trimming cost V 6 bases and J 5 bases; bases outside gene matches: 5. The CDR3 is made up of 13 amino acids. CDR3 bases: TGTGCCAGCAGACCCGGGACTAGCCACGAGCAGTACTTC. Translating it yields CASRPGTSHEQYF.

The chain recombines TRBV11-2 with TRBJ2-7; D may be TRBD2 (5 bases). This CDR3 has 14 amino acids. V lost 1 base to trimming and J lost 3 bases, with 10 bases between them. CDR1 is SGHAT, CDR2 FQNNGV, per germline. The CDR3: CASSLVGVDYEQYF. The DNA for the CDR3 is TGTGCCAGCAGCTTAGTCGGGGTAGACTACGAGCAGTACTTC.

This rearrangement joins TRBV6-6 to TRBJ2-1; 8 bases map to TRBD2. CDR1 MNHNY and CDR2 SVGAGI come from the germline V gene (reference sequence). The CDR3 extends over 14 amino acids. V shed 6 bases and J 5 bases; nucleotides not matched to a gene: 6. This chain's CDR3 is CASREREWNNEQFF. The CDR3 nucleotides are TGTGCCAGCAGAGAGCGGGAGTGGAACAATGAGCAGTTCTTC.

This sequence joins TRBV6-6 and TRBJ2-1, with TRBD1 as a possible D gene (6 bases). V was clipped by 5 bases and J by 6 bases, with 14 bases between them. Germline loops: CDR1 MNHNY, CDR2 SVGAGI (reference sequence). The CDR3 is 14 residues long. CDR3 loop: CASSPRQVRNEQFF. The CDR3 nucleotides are TGTGCCAGCAGTCCCCGACAGGTTCGCAATGAGCAGTTCTTC.

This clone was recorded a few times. The J gene is TRBJ2-1, the V gene TRBV30; D is unclear. Trimming removed 1 base at V and 0 bases at J, with 13 bases between. This CDR3 has 16 residues. Germline V gene lookup returns CDR1 GTSNPN and CDR2 SVGIG (reference sequence). The CDR3 sequence: CAWSALRSASYNEQFF. In DNA form, the CDR3 reads TGTGCCTGGAGTGCCCTACGGTCGGCCTCCTACAATGAGCAGTTCTTC.

J is TRBJ1-4 and V is TRBV5-4; a weak D match, TRBD1 (6 bases). CDR1 is SGHNT, CDR2 YYREEE, per germline (reference sequence). CDR3 size: 15 residues. Trimming left V 5 bases short and J 8 bases short, with 19 bases between. CDR3 residues: CASSSPGQSVEKLFF. Written as DNA, the CDR3 is TGTGCCAGCAGTTCGCCGGGACAATCAGTGGAAAAACTGTTTTTT.

This chain's CDR3 is CASSQWRDRRSYEQYF. The DNA of the CDR3 is TGCGCCAGCAGCCAATGGAGGGACAGACGCTCCTACGAGCAGTACTTC. V gene TRBV4-1 combines with J gene TRBJ2-7; maybe TRBD1 (7 bases). V was cut by 2 bases and J by 0 bases, with 14 bases left in between. The germline V gene has CDR1 MGHRA and CDR2 YSYEKL. This CDR3 region has 16 residues.

The genes are TRBV11-2 and TRBJ2-3; 15 positions match TRBD2. The junction had 5 bases not matched to a gene; V was cut back by 5 bases and J by 8 bases. The length of the CDR3 is 15 residues. Germline V lookup: CDR1 SGHAT, CDR2 FQNNGV. DNA for the CDR3: TGTGCCAGCAGCCCCGGACTAGCGGGAGGGCGTACGCAGTATTTT. Its protein product is CASSPGLAGGRTQYF.

The V call is TRBV6-5, the J call TRBJ2-2, with D maybe TRBD2 (5 bases). Germline V lookup: CDR1 MNHEY, CDR2 SVGAGI. The CDR3 runs 16 residues. The germline V and J ends were trimmed by 3 bases and 4 bases, with 15 bases remaining between them. The DNA of the CDR3 is TGTGCCAGCAGTTATATTAGCGCCCCGGGCACCGGGGAGCTGTTTTTT. Translating gives CASSYISAPGTGELFF.

The gene calls are TRBV25-1 and TRBJ2-7; 10 nucleotides line up with TRBD2. Looked up from germline, CDR1 is MGHDK and CDR2 is SYGVNS. CDR3 length equals 15 residues. V shed 3 bases, J shed 6 bases, and the junction held 8 bases outside the gene matches. The CDR3 DNA reads as TGTGCCAGCAGTGATATGGGTCTAGCGGGAGTCGAGCAGTACTTC. It translates to CASSDMGLAGVEQYF.

The chain uses TRBV10-1 and TRBJ2-1; weak D call: TRBD2 (5 bases). The CDR3 has 13 amino acids. The ends were cut back, 2 bases at V and 7 bases at J, with 9 bases in the middle. From germline, CDR1 is WNHNN and CDR2 SYGVQD (reference sequence). The CDR3 DNA sequence: TGCGCCAGCAGTGAGCTGCCGGGGAATGAGCAGTTCTTC. This translates into CASSELPGNEQFF.

The chain employs TRBV6-5 and TRBJ1-4, with TRBD1 identical over 7 bases. The CDR3 is 15 amino acids. Trimming at V came to 5 bases and at J to 4 bases, leaving 7 bases not matched to a gene. CDR1 is MNHEY, CDR2 SVGAGI, per germline. This chain's CDR3 is CASSTKQGRNEKLFF. The CDR3 DNA is TGTGCCAGCAGTACTAAACAGGGGCGTAATGAAAAACTGTTTTTT.

The chain is built from TRBV29-1 and TRBJ2-5, with no clear D. The CDR3 is 10 residues long. Germline V gives CDR1 SQVTM, CDR2 ANQGSEA. V lost 6 bases and J lost 2, with 4 bases in between. CDR3 coding DNA: TGCAGCGTAGCACAAGAGACCCAGTACTTC. Its translation: CSVAQETQYF.